A single sample gave rise to the 29 T cell receptor beta chains below, sequenced in a study of human T cells and chemical hapten exposure (dated by TCRdb to the early 2020s). Explained via the paper, the time point label denotes: patch test 2, 6 weeks after DPC sensitization. In light of the paper, this sample's treatment or condition label describes: therapeutic diphenylcyclopropenone sensitization with weekly scalp DPC. Library construction relied on RACE. The sequencing machine was a NextSeq 500. The raw public reads went through TCRdb reprocessing: fastp at Q25, MiXCR clone calling, in-frame beta chains kept. Records with the same CDR3 protein are collapsed into one entry carrying the most frequent genes and DNA. In all, the sample holds roughly 96,000 distinct CDR3 sequences, and approximately 9.3% of those were seen once. The ten largest clonotypes hold just over 2% of the sample. Sample: whole blood, taken in connection with sensitization to the hapten diphenylcyclopropenone (DPC). These TCRs come from a woman aged 40-49 years with alopecia areata. Some clones in this sample may be carry-over from other donors' samples.

This clonotype came up many times. The chain links TRBV7-2 to TRBJ1-1; no clear D. The germline V gene encodes CDR1 SGHTA and CDR2 FQGNSA. V dropped 4 bases and J dropped 3 bases, with 12 bases sitting between them. The CDR3 runs 14 residues. CDR3 loop: CASSSGAGYTEAFF. CDR3 sequence (DNA): TGTGCCAGCAGCTCCGGAGCGGGGTACACTGAAGCTTTCTTT.

The sample holds many counts of this clonotype. J is TRBJ1-3 and V is TRBV25-1; no reliable D call. CDR1 and CDR2 from the germline V gene are MGHDK and SYGVNS. V was shortened by 3 bases and J by 2 bases, with 8 bases between the two germline ends. CDR3 length: 14 amino acids. The chain's CDR3 is CASSDAGAGNTIYF. As DNA, the CDR3 is TGTGCCAGCAGTGACGCCGGTGCTGGAAACACCATATATTTT.

Ten or more counts support this clonotype. The V and J genes are TRBV7-3 and TRBJ2-1; 8 nucleotides line up with TRBD2. The CDR3 is 15 residues long. V gave up 4 bases and J gave up 8 bases; unmatched junction bases: 10. CDR1 and CDR2 from the germline V gene are SGHTA and FQGTGA. CDR3 coding DNA: TGTGCCAGCAGCTACAGACCGGGAGGGCCCTATGAGCAGTTCTTC. It specifies CASSYRPGGPYEQFF.

This clonotype was seen more than once but under ten times. The V gene is TRBV28, the J gene TRBJ2-3; 7 positions match TRBD1. Per germline, CDR1 MDHEN and CDR2 SYDVKM. Unmatched junction bases numbered 20, after V lost 3 bases and J lost 2 bases. This CDR3 region has 20 residues. CDR3 loop: CASSFSAAVSRGRDTDTQYF. The DNA for the CDR3 is TGTGCCAGCAGTTTCTCGGCGGCGGTATCGAGGGGGCGCGACACAGATACGCAGTATTTT.

This clonotype was seen only a few times. The V and J genes are TRBV6-2 or TRBV6-3 and TRBJ2-1; TRBD2 might be the D (5 bases). Germline loops: CDR1 MNHEY, CDR2 SVGEGT. The CDR3 loop spans 16 amino acids. The ends were cut back, 6 bases at V and 4 bases at J, with 19 bases in the middle. For the CDR3, the DNA is TGTGCCAGCAGCCCACCAGATCCCGAGGGTTACAATGAGCAGTTCTTC. It is translated as CASSPPDPEGYNEQFF.

The chain combines TRBV5-6 with TRBJ2-6; D is unresolved. Germline values: CDR1 SGHDT, CDR2 YYEEEE. V was shortened by 4 bases and J by 4 bases, with 6 bases between the two germline ends. The CDR3 is made up of 13 amino acids. CDR3 residues: CASSPAGANVLTF. The CDR3 DNA sequence: TGTGCCAGCAGCCCTGCAGGGGCCAACGTCCTGACTTTC.

There are a few counts of this clonotype. V is TRBV7-9 and J is TRBJ2-2; TRBD1 might be the D (7 bases). The germline V gene has CDR1 SEHNR and CDR2 FQNEAQ (reference sequence). This CDR3 is built from 14 residues. The V and J ends lost 11 bases and 2 bases respectively, with 15 bases between them. The CDR3 bases are TGTGCCTCGGGCGGGACAGCAAACACCGGGGAGCTGTTTTTT. It yields the protein CASGGTANTGELFF.

Ten or more counts support this clonotype. The chain recombines TRBV6-5 with TRBJ1-5; D is ambiguous. The CDR3 has 15 amino acids. V was trimmed by 6 bases and J by 4 bases, leaving 16 bases between them. Germline CDR1 and CDR2: MNHEY and SVGAGI. In DNA, the CDR3 is TGTGCCAGCAGCCCAACGGATGCGAGAAATCAGCCCCAGCATTTT. It encodes CASSPTDARNQPQHF.

This clonotype showed up many times. A junction boundary mismatches the germline segment, possibly from a read error. The chain uses TRBV7-7 and TRBJ2-5; unclear D gene. Germline lookup yields CDR1 SSHAT and CDR2 FNYEAQ (reference sequence). This CDR3 has 15 residues. The DNA for the CDR3 is TGTGCTAGCAGCTTAGAGTTTAGGATCCAAGAGACCCAGTACTTC. Its translation is CASSLEFRIQETQYF.

The chain is built from TRBV28 and TRBJ1-5; no clear D. The CDR3 is 14 amino acids. Germline V lookup: CDR1 MDHEN, CDR2 SYDVKM. V gave up 5 bases and J gave up 7 bases, with 15 bases separating them. CDR3 coding DNA: TGTGCCAGCAGTCCGTACCTTAATCGACAGCCCCAGCATTTT. Its translation is CASSPYLNRQPQHF.

This clonotype showed up many times. CDR3 amino acids: CSAPGRAGELFF. Written as DNA, the CDR3 is TGCAGCGCCCCGGGGAGGGCCGGGGAGCTGTTTTTT. The chain joins TRBV29-1 to TRBJ2-2; 7 positions match TRBD2. The CDR3 extends over 12 amino acids. Germline lookup yields CDR1 SQVTM and CDR2 ANQGSEA. J was trimmed by 6 bases and V by 7 bases; bases with no gene match: 5.

This clonotype was observed at least ten times. The gene calls are TRBV4-1 and TRBJ2-1, with a weak D call TRBD2 (6 bases). This CDR3 has 14 residues. The V end lost 4 bases, the J end lost 4 bases, and 11 bases lay between the germline ends. Germline V gene sequence: CDR1 MGHRA, CDR2 YSYEKL. The CDR3 DNA reads as TGCGCCAGCAGCCGCGTGGCGGGGTACAATGAGCAGTTCTTC. This gives the protein CASSRVAGYNEQFF.

The sample holds many counts of this clonotype. The V call is TRBV7-8, the J call TRBJ1-5; a weak D match, TRBD1 (6 bases). Trimming took off 6 bases at V and 4 bases at J, with 13 bases between the two ends. Germline loops: CDR1 SGHVS, CDR2 FQNEAQ. This CDR3 is 14 amino acids long. CDR3 region: CASSHMQGNQPQHF. DNA of the CDR3: TGTGCCAGCAGTCACATGCAGGGGAATCAGCCCCAGCATTTT.

The chain employs TRBV29-1 and TRBJ2-7; D might be TRBD1 (6 bases). The CDR3 runs 12 residues. CDR1 SQVTM and CDR2 ANQGSEA come from the germline V gene. Trimming shortened V by 7 bases and J by 2 bases, and 12 bases separated the two germline ends. CDR3 sequence reads: CSALGAAYEQYF. The CDR3 DNA is TGCAGCGCCTTGGGGGCGGCCTACGAGCAGTACTTC.

This clonotype was seen a few times. The chain combines TRBV6-5 with TRBJ2-7, with 8 positions matching TRBD2. There are 20 residues in the CDR3. After removal of 0 bases from V and 0 bases from J, the junction contained 16 bases not matched to a gene. From germline, CDR1 is MNHEY and CDR2 SVGAGI. The CDR3 sequence is CASSYSLAIARREASYEQYF. The CDR3 nucleotides are TGTGCCAGCAGTTACTCGTTAGCTATAGCTAGGCGGGAGGCCTCCTACGAGCAGTACTTC.

This clonotype was recorded a few times. This chain joins TRBV20-1 and TRBJ1-1; D is unclear. V lost 4 bases to trimming and J lost 4 bases, with 10 bases between them. The CDR3 consists of 12 residues. Germline V gene sequence: CDR1 DFQATT, CDR2 SNEGSKA (reference sequence). CDR3 bases: TGCAGTGCTATGAGTCGGGGCACTGAAGCTTTCTTT. This gives the protein CSAMSRGTEAFF.

This clonotype appeared many times. The chain couples TRBV28 to TRBJ2-3; a possible D gene is TRBD1 (5 bases). Trimming removed 2 bases at V and 5 bases at J, with 17 bases between. The CDR3 is 16 amino acids. Germline loops: CDR1 MDHEN, CDR2 SYDVKM. CDR3 region: CASSLPAEFRGDTQYF. DNA of the CDR3: TGTGCCAGCAGTTTACCGGCCGAATTTAGGGGAGATACGCAGTATTTT.

The V call is TRBV6-2 or TRBV6-3, the J call TRBJ2-1, with 9 bases lining up with TRBD2. CDR3 size: 20 residues. Per germline, CDR1 MNHEY and CDR2 SVGEGT. Trimming removed 3 bases from V and 0 bases from J; junction bases left unmatched: 15. CDR3 amino acids: CASSYSSSGESLRSYNEQFF. In DNA, the CDR3 is TGTGCCAGCAGTTATTCATCTAGCGGGGAAAGTCTTCGCTCCTACAATGAGCAGTTCTTC.

There are many counts of this clonotype. The rearrangement links TRBV24-1 to TRBJ2-3; unclear D gene. The CDR3 covers 18 residues. The germline CDR1 and CDR2 sequences are KGHDR and SFDVKD. Between the trimmed V and J ends, which lost 0 bases and 3 bases, there was a span of 18 bases. CDR3 amino acids: CATSDLQRTAPPTDTQYF. The CDR3 DNA sequence: TGTGCCACCAGTGATTTGCAAAGGACCGCGCCTCCAACAGATACGCAGTATTTT.

CDR3 DNA sequence: TGTGCCATCAGTGGTAGGACTAGCGGAACCTACAATGAGCAGTTCTTC. It specifies CAISGRTSGTYNEQFF. V usage is TRBV10-3 and J usage is TRBJ2-1; 10 bases are a match to TRBD2. Germline loops: CDR1 ENHRY, CDR2 SYGVKD. The CDR3 is 16 residues long. V gave up 4 bases and J gave up 2 bases; unmatched junction bases: 5.

Ten or more counts support this clonotype. This chain joins TRBV5-1 and TRBJ1-1, with 11 bases that match TRBD1. CDR3 length: 15 amino acids. The germline V gene has CDR1 SGHRS and CDR2 YFSETQ. V trimming: 3 bases; J trimming: 7 bases; junction bases outside the gene matches: 8. The CDR3 sequence is CASSSTGTGGLEAFF. As DNA, the CDR3 is TGCGCCAGCAGCTCAACCGGGACAGGGGGACTTGAAGCTTTCTTT.

This clonotype was observed a handful of times. V usage is TRBV21-1 and J usage is TRBJ2-3; TRBD2 is the table's D call and was not checked against the DNA. TRBV21-1 is a known pseudogene. The CDR3 contains 21 residues. The DNA of the CDR3 is TGTGCCAGCAGCAAAGTAGGCATCAGTAGCGGGAGGCTCGGGTGCACAGATACGCAGTATTTT. Its protein product is CASSKVGISSGRLGCTDTQYF.

This clonotype has at least ten counts. The CDR3 DNA reads TGTGCCAGCTCACGAGACATACTTAATGAAAAACTGTTTTTT. Its translation: CASSRDILNEKLFF. This chain links TRBV18 with TRBJ1-4; D remains unclear. CDR1 and CDR2 from the germline V gene are KGHSH and LQKENI. V lost 4 bases, J lost 4 bases, and 10 bases lay in between. The CDR3 contains 14 residues.

The chain couples TRBV14 to TRBJ2-3; no definite D call. V lost 6 bases, J lost 1 base, and 8 bases lay in between. Germline CDR1 reads SGHDN; CDR2 reads FVKESK. CDR3 length equals 13 residues. The DNA of the CDR3 is TGTGCCAGCAGGTTATTGGGCACAGATACGCAGTATTTT. This gives the protein CASRLLGTDTQYF.

This clonotype has a count of ten or more. J is TRBJ1-5 and V is TRBV12-3 or TRBV12-4; 9 nucleotides align to TRBD1. This CDR3 region has 15 residues. V trimming: 6 bases; J trimming: 4 bases; junction bases outside the gene matches: 7. CDR3 sequence: CASRARQGGNQPQHF. The CDR3 bases are TGTGCCAGCAGAGCCCGACAGGGGGGAAATCAGCCCCAGCATTTT.

This clonotype was observed at least ten times. The chain uses TRBV29-1 and TRBJ2-7; D tentatively reads TRBD1 or TRBD2 (5 bases each). The CDR3 has 14 amino acids. Germline-derived CDR1 and CDR2 are SQVTM and ANQGSEA. The V end was cut by 4 bases, the J end by 7 bases, with 20 bases between. CDR3 nucleotide sequence: TGCAGCGTTGGCCGGGACGGGATCTACGAGGAGCAGTACTTC. It translates to CSVGRDGIYEEQYF.

This clonotype was picked up many times. The V gene is TRBV20-1, the J gene TRBJ2-1, with 7 bases matching TRBD2. Per the germline V gene, CDR1 is DFQATT and CDR2 is SNEGSKA (reference sequence). After removal of 0 bases from V and 8 bases from J, the junction contained 1 base not matched to a gene. The length of the CDR3 is 12 residues. In nucleotides, the CDR3 is TGCAGTGCTAGAGAGCGGGAGTATGAGCAGTTCTTC. Amino acids: CSAREREYEQFF.

This clonotype was seen repeatedly, ten times or more. DNA of the CDR3: TGTGCCAGCAGCGGGCGGACTAGCGGGCCCTACGAGCAGTACTTC. This sequence encodes CASSGRTSGPYEQYF. The J gene is TRBJ2-7, the V gene TRBV7-8, with 11 bases fitting TRBD2. Trimming took 5 bases from V and 2 from J; bases not matched to a gene: 5. CDR3 size: 15 residues. Per germline, CDR1 SGHVS and CDR2 FQNEAQ.

On this clonotype itself: A much larger clone sits a single nucleotide away, making a read error possible. A read error is likely, as this CDR3 ends without the conserved phenylalanine or tryptophan. V usage is TRBV12-3 or TRBV12-4 and J usage is TRBJ2-3; TRBD2 matches at 9 bases. Trimming cost V 6 bases and J 4 bases; bases outside gene matches: 8. This CDR3 is 15 amino acids long. CDR3 sequence (DNA): TGTGCCAGCAGGCGAGCGGGAGGTGGGGCAGATACGCAGTATTAT. It yields the protein CASRRAGGGADTQYY.